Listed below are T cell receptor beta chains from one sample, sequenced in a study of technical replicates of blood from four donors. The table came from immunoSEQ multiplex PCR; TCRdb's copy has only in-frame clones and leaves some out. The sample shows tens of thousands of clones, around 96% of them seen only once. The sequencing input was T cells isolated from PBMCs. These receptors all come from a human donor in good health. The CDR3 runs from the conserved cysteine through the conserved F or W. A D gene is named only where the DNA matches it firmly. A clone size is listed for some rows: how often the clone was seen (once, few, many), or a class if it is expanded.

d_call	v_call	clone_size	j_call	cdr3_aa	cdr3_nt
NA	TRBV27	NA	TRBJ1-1	CASSTKRANTEAFF	TGTGCCAGCAGCACGAAAAGAGCGAACACTGAAGCTTTCTTT
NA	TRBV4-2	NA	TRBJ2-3	CASSQDALTFTDTQYF	TGTGCCAGCAGCCAAGACGCACTTACCTTCACAGATACGCAGTATTTT
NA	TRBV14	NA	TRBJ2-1	CASSQDWAGQFF	TGTGCCAGCAGCCAAGATTGGGCAGGTCAGTTCTTC
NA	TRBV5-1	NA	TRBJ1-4	CASSFRGQGNEKLFF	TGCGCCAGCAGCTTCAGGGGCCAGGGTAATGAAAAACTGTTTTTT
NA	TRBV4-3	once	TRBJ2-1	CASSQDLSALRNEQFF	TGCGCCAGCAGCCAAGATCTATCAGCATTGAGGAATGAGCAGTTCTTC
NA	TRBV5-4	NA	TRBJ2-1	CASSLIGGEQFF	TGTGCCAGCAGCTTGATCGGCGGCGAGCAGTTCTTC
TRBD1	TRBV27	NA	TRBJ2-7	CATSRDRVHEQYF	TGTGCCACCAGCCGGGACAGGGTCCACGAGCAGTACTTC
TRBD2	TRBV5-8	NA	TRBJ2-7	CASSFSGILGEQYF	TGTGCCAGCAGCTTTAGCGGGATCCTTGGGGAGCAGTACTTC
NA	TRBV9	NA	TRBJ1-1	CASSVGDIDTEAFF	TGTGCCAGCAGCGTAGGGGACATTGACACTGAAGCTTTCTTT
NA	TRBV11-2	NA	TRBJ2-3	CASSLILFTDTQYF	TGTGCCAGCAGCTTAATACTTTTCACAGATACGCAGTATTTT
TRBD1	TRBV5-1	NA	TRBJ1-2	CASKSGTGGQGGYTF	TGCGCCAGCAAGTCCGGGACAGGGGGTCAGGGAGGCTACACCTTC
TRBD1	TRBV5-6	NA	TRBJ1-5	CASTNDRGLKPQHF	TGTGCCAGCACCAATGACAGGGGACTCAAGCCCCAGCATTTT
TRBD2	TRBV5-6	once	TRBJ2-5	CASSYSSGSQETQYF	TGTGCCAGCAGCTATTCTAGCGGGAGCCAAGAGACCCAGTACTTC
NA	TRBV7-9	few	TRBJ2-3	CASSLFGYTDTQYF	TGTGCCAGCAGCTTATTCGGGTACACAGATACGCAGTATTTT
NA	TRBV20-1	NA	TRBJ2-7	CSARDSYEQYF	TGCAGTGCTAGAGACAGTTACGAGCAGTACTTC
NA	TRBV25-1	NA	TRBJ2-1	CASSEQLSYNEQFF	TGTGCCAGCAGTGAGCAGTTATCATACAATGAGCAGTTCTTC
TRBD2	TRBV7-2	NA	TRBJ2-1	CASSSRRGNEQFF	TGTGCCAGCAGCTCCCGGCGGGGGAACGAGCAGTTCTTC
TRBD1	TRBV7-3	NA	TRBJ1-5	CASRPDRGYSQPQHF	TGTGCCAGCAGGCCGGACAGGGGATATAGTCAGCCCCAGCATTTT
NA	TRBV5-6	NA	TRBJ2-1	CASSSLGTNYNEQFF	TGTGCCAGCAGCTCTCTCGGGACAAATTACAATGAGCAGTTCTTC
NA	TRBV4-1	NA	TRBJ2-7	CASSQEAGHEQYF	TGCGCCAGCAGCCAAGAGGCAGGCCACGAGCAGTACTTC
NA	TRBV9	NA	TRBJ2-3	CASSPRASGTDTQYF	TGTGCCAGCAGCCCTAGGGCTAGCGGCACAGATACGCAGTATTTT
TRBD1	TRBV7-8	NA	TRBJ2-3	CASSIGTARSTDTQYF	TGTGCCAGCAGCATTGGGACAGCGCGTAGCACAGATACGCAGTATTTT
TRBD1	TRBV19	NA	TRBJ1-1	CASSKGQGKTAEAFF	TGTGCCAGTAGTAAGGGACAGGGGAAGACGGCTGAAGCTTTCTTT
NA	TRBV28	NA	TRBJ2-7	CASSRIQGPEQYF	TGTGCCAGCAGTCGAATACAGGGCCCCGAGCAGTACTTC